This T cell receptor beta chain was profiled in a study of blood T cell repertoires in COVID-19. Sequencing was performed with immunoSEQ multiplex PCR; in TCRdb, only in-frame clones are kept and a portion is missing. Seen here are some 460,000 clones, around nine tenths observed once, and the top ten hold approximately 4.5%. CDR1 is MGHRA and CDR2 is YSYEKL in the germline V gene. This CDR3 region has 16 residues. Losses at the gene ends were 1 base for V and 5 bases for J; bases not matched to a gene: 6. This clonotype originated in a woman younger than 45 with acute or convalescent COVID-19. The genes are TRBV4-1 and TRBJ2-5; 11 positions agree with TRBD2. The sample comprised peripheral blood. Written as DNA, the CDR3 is TGCGCCAGCAGCCAAGTAGCGGGGGGGCCTCGGGAGACCCAGTACTTC. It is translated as CASSQVAGGPRETQYF.